This T cell receptor (beta chain) was recovered during a study of cytomegalovirus exposure and HLA in healthy donors. 60 Vbeta and 13 Jbeta primers were used in PCR. TCRdb's copy holds only in-frame clones and misses some; the assay was immunoSEQ multiplex PCR. The repertoire holds about 160,000 clones, with 70% to 80% as singletons. With V trimmed by 5 bases and J by 5 bases, 6 bases remained unmatched. Germline CDR1 and CDR2: MNHEY and SVGAGI. This CDR3 has 14 amino acids. The TCR sequence derives from a man between 35 and 55 years old in good health and CMV-seronegative. The source material was PBMCs. The V call is TRBV6-5, the J call TRBJ2-3; 8 positions agree with TRBD2. The CDR3 reads CASSKLRGGDTQYF. CDR3 in DNA: TGTGCCAGCAGTAAACTACGGGGGGGAGATACGCAGTATTTT.